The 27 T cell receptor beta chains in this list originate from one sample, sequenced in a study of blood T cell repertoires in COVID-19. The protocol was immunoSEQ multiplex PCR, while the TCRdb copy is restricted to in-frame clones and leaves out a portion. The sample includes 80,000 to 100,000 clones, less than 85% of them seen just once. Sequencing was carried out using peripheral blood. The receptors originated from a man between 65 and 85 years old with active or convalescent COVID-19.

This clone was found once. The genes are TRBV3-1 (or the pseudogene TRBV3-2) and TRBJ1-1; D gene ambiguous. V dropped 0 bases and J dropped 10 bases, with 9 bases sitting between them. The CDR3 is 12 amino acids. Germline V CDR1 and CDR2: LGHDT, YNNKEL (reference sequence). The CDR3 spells CASSQDRAGAFF. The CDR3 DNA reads TGTGCCAGCAGCCAAGATAGAGCAGGAGCTTTCTTT.

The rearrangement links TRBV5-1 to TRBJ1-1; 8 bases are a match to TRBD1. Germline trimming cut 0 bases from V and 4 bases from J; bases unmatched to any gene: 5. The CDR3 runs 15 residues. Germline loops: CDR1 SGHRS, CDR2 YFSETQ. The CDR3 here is CASSLDPGGVTEAFF. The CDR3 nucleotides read TGCGCCAGCAGCTTGGACCCAGGGGGCGTCACTGAAGCTTTCTTT.

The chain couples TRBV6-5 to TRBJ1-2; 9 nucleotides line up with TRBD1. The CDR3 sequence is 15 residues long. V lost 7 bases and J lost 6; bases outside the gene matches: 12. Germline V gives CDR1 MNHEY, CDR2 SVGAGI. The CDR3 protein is CASTGRDRAINGYTF. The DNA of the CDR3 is TGTGCCAGCACTGGCCGGGACAGGGCAATCAATGGCTACACCTTC.

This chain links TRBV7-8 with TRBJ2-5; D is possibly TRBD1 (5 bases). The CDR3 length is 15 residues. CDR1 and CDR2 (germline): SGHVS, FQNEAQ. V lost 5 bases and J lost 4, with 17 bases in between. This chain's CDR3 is CASSRRQPQAETQYF. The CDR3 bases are TGTGCCAGCAGCCGCCGACAGCCCCAAGCAGAGACCCAGTACTTC.

DNA for the CDR3: TGTGCCAGCAGCGCGAAACCGGGACAGAGTCCCTACGAGCAGTACTTC. It codes for CASSAKPGQSPYEQYF. The V and J genes are TRBV7-6 and TRBJ2-7, with 7 bases that match TRBD1. Germline CDR1 is SGHVS and CDR2 is FNYEAQ. The CDR3 is 16 amino acids. Unmatched junction bases numbered 12, after V lost 5 bases and J lost 2 bases.

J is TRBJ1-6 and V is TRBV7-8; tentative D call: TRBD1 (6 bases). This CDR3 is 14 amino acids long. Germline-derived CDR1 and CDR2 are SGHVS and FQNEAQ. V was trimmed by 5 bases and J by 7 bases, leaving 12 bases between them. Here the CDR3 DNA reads TGTGCCAGCAGCCTCCGACAGGAGAATTCACCCCTCCACTTT. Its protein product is CASSLRQENSPLHF.

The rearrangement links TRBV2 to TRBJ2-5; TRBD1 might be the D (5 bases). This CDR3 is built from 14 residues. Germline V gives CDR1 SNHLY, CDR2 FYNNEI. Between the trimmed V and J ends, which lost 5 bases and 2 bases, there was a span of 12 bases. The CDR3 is CASSMRQPQETQYF. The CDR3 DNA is TGTGCCAGCAGTATGCGACAGCCTCAAGAGACCCAGTACTTC.

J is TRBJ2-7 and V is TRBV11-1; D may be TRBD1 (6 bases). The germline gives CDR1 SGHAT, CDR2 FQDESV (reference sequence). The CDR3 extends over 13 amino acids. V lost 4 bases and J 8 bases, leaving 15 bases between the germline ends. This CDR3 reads CASSSTPQGKQYF. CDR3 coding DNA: TGTGCCAGCAGCTCTACACCACAGGGAAAGCAGTACTTC. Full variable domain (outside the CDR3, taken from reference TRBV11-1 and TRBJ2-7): EAEVAQSPRYKITEKSQAVAFWCDPISGHATLYWYRQILGQGPELLVQFQDESVVDDSQLPKDRFSAERLKGVDSTLKIQPAELGDSAMYLCASSSTPQGKQYFGPGTRLTVT.

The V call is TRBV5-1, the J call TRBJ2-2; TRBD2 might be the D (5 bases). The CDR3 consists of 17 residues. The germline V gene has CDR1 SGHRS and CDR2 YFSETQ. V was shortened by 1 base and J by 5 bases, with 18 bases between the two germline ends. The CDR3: CASSLSPGMTGTGELFF. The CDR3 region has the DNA TGCGCCAGCAGCTTGTCCCCGGGCATGACGGGGACCGGGGAGCTGTTTTTT. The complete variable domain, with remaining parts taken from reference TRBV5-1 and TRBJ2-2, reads KAGVTQTPRYLIKTRGQQVTLSCSPISGHRSVSWYQQTPGQGLQFLFEYFSETQRNKGNFPGRFSGRQFSNSRSEMNVSTLELGDSALYLCASSLSPGMTGTGELFFGEGSRLTVL.

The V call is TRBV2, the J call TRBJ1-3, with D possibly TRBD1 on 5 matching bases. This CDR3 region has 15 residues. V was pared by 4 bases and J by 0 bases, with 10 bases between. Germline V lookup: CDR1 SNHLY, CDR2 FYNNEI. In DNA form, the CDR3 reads TGTGCCAGCAGTGGGGGGACTTACTCTGGAAACACCATATATTTT. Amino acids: CASSGGTYSGNTIYF.

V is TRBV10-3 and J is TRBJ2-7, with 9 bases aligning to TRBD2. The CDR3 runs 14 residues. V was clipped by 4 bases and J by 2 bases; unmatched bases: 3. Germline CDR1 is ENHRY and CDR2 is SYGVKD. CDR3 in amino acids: CAISASGVTYEQYF. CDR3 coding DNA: TGTGCCATCAGTGCTAGCGGGGTCACCTACGAGCAGTACTTC.

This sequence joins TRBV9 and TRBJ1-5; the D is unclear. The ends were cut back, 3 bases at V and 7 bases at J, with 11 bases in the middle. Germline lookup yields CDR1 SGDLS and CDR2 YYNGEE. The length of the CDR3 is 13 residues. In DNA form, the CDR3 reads TGTGCCAGCAGCGCAGGATTTATGCAGCCCCAGCATTTT. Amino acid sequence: CASSAGFMQPQHF.

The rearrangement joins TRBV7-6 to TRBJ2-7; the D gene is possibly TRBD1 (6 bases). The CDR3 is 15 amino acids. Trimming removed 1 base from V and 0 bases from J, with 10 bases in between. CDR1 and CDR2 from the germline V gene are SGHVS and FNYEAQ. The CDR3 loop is CASSLETGPSYEQYF. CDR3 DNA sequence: TGTGCCAGCAGCTTAGAGACAGGTCCCTCCTACGAGCAGTACTTC.

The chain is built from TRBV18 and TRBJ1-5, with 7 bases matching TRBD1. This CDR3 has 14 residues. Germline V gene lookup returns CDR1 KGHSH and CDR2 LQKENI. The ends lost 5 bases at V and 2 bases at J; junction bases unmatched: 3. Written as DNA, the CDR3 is TGTGCCAGCTCAACCACAGGGGGCAATCAGCCCCAGCATTTT. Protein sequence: CASSTTGGNQPQHF.

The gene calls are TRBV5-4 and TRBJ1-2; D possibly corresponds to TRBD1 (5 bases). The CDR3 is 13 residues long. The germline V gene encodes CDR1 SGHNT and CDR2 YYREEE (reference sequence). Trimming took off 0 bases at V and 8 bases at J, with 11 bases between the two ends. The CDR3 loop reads CASSLAGGTGYTF. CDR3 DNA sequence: TGTGCCAGCAGCTTGGCTGGGGGGACCGGCTACACCTTC.

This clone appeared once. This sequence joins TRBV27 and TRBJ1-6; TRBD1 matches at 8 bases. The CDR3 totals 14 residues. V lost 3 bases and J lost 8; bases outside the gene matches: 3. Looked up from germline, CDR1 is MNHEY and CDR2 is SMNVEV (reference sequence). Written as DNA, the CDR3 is TGTGCCAGCAGTTTCACAGGGGGGGATTCACCCCTCCACTTT. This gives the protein CASSFTGGDSPLHF.

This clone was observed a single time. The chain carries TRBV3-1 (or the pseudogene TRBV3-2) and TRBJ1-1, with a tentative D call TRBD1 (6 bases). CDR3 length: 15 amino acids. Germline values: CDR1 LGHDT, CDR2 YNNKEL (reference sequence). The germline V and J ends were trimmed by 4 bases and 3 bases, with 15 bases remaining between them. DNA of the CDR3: TGTGCCAGCAGCCGACGGGGGGCCACTGACACTGAAGCTTTCTTT. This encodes CASSRRGATDTEAFF.

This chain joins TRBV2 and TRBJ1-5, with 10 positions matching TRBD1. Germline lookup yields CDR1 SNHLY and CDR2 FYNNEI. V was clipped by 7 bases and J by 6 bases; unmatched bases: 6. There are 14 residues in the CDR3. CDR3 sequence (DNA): TGTGCCAGCAACCCAGACAGGGGGCCTCAGCCCCAGCATTTT. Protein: CASNPDRGPQPQHF.

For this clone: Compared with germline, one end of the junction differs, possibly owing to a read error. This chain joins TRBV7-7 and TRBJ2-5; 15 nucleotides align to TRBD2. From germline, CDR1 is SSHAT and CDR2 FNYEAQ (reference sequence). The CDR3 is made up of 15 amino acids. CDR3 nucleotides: TGTGCTAGCAGCCTGGGACTAGCGGGGGGAGAGACCCAGTACTTC. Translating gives CASSLGLAGGETQYF.

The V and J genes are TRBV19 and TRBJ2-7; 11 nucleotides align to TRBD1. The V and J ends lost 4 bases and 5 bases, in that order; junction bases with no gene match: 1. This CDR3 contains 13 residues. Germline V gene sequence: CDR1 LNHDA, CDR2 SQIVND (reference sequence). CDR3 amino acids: CASSRDRGNEQYF. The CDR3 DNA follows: TGTGCCAGTAGTAGGGACAGGGGGAACGAGCAGTACTTC.

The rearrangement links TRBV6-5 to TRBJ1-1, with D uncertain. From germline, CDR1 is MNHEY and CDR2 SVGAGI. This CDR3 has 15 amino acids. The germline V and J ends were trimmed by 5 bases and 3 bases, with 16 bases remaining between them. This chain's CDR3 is CASSISATPYTEAFF. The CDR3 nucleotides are TGTGCCAGCAGTATTTCCGCGACACCTTACACTGAAGCTTTCTTT.

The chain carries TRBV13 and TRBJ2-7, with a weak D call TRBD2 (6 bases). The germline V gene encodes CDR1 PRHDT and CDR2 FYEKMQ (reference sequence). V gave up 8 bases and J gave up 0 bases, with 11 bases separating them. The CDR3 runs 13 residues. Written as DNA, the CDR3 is TGTGCCAGCGGGACTGAGAGCTCCTACGAGCAGTACTTC. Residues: CASGTESSYEQYF.

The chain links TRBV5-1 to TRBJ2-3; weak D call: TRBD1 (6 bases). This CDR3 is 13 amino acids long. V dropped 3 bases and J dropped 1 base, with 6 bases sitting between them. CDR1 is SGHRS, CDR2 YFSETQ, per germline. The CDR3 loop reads CASSWGRTDTQYF. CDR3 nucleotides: TGCGCCAGCAGCTGGGGGCGCACAGATACGCAGTATTTT.

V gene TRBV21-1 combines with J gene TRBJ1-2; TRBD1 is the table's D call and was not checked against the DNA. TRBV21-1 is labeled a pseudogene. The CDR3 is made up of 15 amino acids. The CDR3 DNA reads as TGTGCCAGCAGCAAAGTAGGACAGTCTTTCTATGGCTACACCTTC. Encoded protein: CASSKVGQSFYGYTF.

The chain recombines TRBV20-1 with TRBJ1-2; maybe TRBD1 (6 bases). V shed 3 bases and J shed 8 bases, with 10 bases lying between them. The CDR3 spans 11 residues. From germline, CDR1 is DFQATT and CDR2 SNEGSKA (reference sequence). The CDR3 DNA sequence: TGCAGTGCTAGTCCAGGGGTCGGCTACACCTTC. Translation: CSASPGVGYTF.

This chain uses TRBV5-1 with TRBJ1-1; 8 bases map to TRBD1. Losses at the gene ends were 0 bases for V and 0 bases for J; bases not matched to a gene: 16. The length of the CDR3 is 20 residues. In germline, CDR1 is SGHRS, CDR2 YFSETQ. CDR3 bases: TGCGCCAGCAGCTTGGATCTTAGGGTCTTAGGACAGGGTATGAACACTGAAGCTTTCTTT. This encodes CASSLDLRVLGQGMNTEAFF.

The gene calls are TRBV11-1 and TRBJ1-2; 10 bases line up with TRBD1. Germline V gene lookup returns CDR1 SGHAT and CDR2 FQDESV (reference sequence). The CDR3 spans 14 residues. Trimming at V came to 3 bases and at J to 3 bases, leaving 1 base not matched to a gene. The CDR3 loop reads CASSLTGGDYGYTF. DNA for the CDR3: TGTGCCAGCAGCTTGACAGGGGGCGACTATGGCTACACCTTC.